The T cell receptor beta chain described here comes from a study of T cells after yellow fever vaccination. Study outcomes and limitations: The study found a weaker secondary response that peaked faster, day 5 versus 15. Boosting was followed by the reappearance of most primary-vaccination clones (approximately 95% CD4, about 89% CD8). One caveat is that FACS-sorted repertoires could contain abundant clonotypes contaminating from the bulk population.

TCR cDNA, made by 5'RACE template switching, carried an added universal primer site and UMIs. MiXCR, run by TCRdb on the 5' RACE reads, gives a single entry per CDR3 protein. The sample lists approximately 120,000 distinct CDR3 sequences; over 12% were seen once. Concerning this clonotype: Antigen: not known.

The receptor was derived from a man aged 18 to 30 who received the YFV17D yellow fever vaccine. The sequencing here drew on CD8+ T cells sorted from PBMCs, taken 5 days after the yellow fever booster vaccination.

CDR3: CASAIGPGADTQYF. Written as DNA, the CDR3 is TGTGCCAGCGCTATAGGACCGGGCGCAGATACGCAGTATTTT. The J gene is TRBJ2-3, the V gene TRBV6-5; D not certain. Trimming cost V 8 bases and J 4 bases, with 16 bases left between them. Germline lookup yields CDR1 MNHEY and CDR2 SVGAGI. The CDR3 loop spans 14 amino acids.